The clone carrying this T cell receptor (beta chain) came up many times. Antigen specificity is unknown. This sample was taken from a study of post-analysis software for immune sequencing data. Study context: There were relapsing-remitting, secondary progressive and progressive-relapsing multiple sclerosis among the disease courses included.

Libraries were made from TCR beta cDNA, and they carried unique molecular identifiers. MiXCR, run by TCRdb on the PCR reads, gives a single entry per CDR3 protein. The table shows about 400,000 distinct CDR3 sequences, with approximately 38% occurring only once. V lost 5 bases to trimming and J lost 7 bases, with 11 bases between them. From germline, CDR1 is SGHVS and CDR2 FNYEAQ. The CDR3 covers 12 residues. Study-level results: Five TRBV segments were more frequent in patients than controls; TRBV5-6, TRBV5-1 and TRBV20-1 belonged to this group. Those samples that were prepared in the same batch co-clustered strongly by F measure. Significantly lower normalized Chao1 diversity was seen in multiple sclerosis patients than in controls.

The chain links TRBV7-6 to TRBJ1-1; D not resolved. The sequenced sample was blood. This TCR derives from a girl aged 5-17 years with multiple sclerosis. Written as DNA, the CDR3 is TGTGCCAGCAGCCTGGCAGGCGGTGAAGCTTTCTTT. Encoded protein: CASSLAGGEAFF.